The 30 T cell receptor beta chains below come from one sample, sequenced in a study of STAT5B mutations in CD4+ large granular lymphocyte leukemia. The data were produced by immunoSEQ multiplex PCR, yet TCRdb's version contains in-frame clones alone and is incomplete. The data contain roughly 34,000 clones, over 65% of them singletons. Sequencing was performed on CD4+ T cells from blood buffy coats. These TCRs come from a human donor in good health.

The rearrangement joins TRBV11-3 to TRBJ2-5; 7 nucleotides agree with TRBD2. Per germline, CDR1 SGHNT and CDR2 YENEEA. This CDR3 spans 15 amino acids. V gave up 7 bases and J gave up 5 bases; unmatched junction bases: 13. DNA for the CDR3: TGTGCCAGCAACCCAGCGGGGCCTGGGATGGAGACCCAGTACTTC. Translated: CASNPAGPGMETQYF. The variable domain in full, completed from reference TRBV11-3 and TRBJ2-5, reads EAGVVQSPRYKIIEKKQPVAFWCNPISGHNTLYWYLQNLGQGPELLIRYENEEAVDDSQLPKDRFSAERLKGVDSTLKIQPAELGDSAVYLCASNPAGPGMETQYFGPGTRLLVL.

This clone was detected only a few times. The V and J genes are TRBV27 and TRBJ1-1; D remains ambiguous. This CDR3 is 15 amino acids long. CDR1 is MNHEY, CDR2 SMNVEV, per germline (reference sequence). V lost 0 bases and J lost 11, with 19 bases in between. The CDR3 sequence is CASSLSATSTLVAFF. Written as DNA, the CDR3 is TGTGCCAGCAGTTTATCTGCGACAAGCACCCTGGTTGCTTTCTTT.

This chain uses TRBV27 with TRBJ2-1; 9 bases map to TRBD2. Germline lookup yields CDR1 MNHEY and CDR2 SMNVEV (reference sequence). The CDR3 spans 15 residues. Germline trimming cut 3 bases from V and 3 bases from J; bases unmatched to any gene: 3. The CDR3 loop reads CASSLWTSDYNEQFF. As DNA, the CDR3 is TGTGCCAGCAGTTTGTGGACTAGCGACTACAATGAGCAGTTCTTC.

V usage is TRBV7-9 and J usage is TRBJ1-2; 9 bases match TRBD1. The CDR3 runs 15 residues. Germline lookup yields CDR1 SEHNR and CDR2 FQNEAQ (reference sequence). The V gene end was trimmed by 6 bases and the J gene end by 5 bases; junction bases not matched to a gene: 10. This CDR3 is CASRRAGTGRYGYTF. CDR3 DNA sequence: TGTGCCAGCAGACGAGCCGGGACAGGGAGGTATGGCTACACCTTC.

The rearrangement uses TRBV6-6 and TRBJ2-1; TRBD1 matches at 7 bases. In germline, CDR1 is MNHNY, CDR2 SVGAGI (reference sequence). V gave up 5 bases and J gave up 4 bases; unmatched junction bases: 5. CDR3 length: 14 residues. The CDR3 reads CASSQGTVYNEQFF. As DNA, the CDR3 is TGTGCCAGCAGTCAAGGGACAGTATACAATGAGCAGTTCTTC.

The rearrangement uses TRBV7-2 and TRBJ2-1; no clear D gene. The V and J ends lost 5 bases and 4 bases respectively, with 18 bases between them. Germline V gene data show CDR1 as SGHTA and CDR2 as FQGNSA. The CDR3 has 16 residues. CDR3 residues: CASSPSRLSSYNEQFF. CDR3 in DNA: TGTGCCAGCAGCCCCAGTCGACTTTCGTCATACAATGAGCAGTTCTTC.

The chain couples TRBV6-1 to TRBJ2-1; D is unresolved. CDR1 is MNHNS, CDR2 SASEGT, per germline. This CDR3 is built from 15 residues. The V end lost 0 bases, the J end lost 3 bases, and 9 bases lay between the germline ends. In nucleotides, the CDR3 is TGTGCCAGCAGTGAAGCGCCCCAGAGCTACAATGAGCAGTTCTTC. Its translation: CASSEAPQSYNEQFF.

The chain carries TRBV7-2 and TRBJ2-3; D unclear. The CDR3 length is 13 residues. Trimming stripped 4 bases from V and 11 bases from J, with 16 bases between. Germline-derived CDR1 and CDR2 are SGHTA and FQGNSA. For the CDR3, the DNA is TGTGCCAGCAGCTCAAATGGCCCGACCATGCAGTATTTT. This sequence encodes CASSSNGPTMQYF.

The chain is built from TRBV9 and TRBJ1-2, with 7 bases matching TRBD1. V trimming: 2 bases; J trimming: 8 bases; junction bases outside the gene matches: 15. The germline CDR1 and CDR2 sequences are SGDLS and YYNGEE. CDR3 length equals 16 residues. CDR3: CASSVGPPTGQGGYTF. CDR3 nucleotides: TGTGCCAGCAGCGTCGGACCCCCGACAGGGCAGGGAGGCTACACCTTC.

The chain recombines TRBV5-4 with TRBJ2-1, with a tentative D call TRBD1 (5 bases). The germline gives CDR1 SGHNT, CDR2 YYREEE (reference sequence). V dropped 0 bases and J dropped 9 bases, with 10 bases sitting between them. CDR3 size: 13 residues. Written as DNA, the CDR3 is TGTGCCAGCAGCTTGGAGCTCAGGGCTGAGCAGTTCTTC. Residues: CASSLELRAEQFF.

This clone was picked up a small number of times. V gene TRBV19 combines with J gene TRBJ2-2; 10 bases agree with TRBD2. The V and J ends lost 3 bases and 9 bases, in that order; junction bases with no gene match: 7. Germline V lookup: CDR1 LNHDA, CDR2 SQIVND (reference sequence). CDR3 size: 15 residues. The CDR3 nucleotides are TGTGCCAGTAGTATTCCACTAGCGGGAAGCCGGGAGCTGTTTTTT. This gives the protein CASSIPLAGSRELFF.

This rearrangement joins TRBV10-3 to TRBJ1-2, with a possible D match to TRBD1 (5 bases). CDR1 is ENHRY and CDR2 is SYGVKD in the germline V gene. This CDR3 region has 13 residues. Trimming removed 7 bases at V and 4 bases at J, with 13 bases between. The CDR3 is CAIKDRDVYGYTF. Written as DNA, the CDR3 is TGTGCCATCAAAGACCGGGACGTCTATGGCTACACCTTC.

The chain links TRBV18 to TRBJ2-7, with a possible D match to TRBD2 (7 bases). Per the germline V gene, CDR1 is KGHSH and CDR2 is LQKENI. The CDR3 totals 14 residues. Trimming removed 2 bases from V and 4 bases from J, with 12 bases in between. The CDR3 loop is CASSPGGGGYEQYF. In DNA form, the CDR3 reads TGTGCCAGCTCACCAGGGGGGGGCGGATACGAGCAGTACTTC.

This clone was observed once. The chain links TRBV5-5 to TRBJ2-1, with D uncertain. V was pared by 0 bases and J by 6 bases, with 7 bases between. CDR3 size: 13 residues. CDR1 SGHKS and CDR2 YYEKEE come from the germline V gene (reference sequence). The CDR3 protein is CASSLVGFNEQFF. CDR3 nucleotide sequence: TGTGCCAGCAGCTTGGTGGGGTTCAATGAGCAGTTCTTC.

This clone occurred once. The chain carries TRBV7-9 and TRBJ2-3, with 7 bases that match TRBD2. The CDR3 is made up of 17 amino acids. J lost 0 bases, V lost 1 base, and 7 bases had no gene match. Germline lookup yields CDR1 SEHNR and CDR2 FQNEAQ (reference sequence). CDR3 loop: CASSLGDLAGSTDTQYF. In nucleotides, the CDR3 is TGTGCCAGCAGCTTAGGAGATTTAGCGGGCAGCACAGATACGCAGTATTTT.

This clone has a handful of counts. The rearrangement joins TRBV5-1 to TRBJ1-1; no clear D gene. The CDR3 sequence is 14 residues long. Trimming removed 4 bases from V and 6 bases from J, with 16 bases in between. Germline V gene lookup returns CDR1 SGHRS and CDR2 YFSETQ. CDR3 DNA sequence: TGCGCCAGCAGCGCCGGTTTACAGCGCGCTGAAGCTTTCTTT. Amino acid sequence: CASSAGLQRAEAFF.

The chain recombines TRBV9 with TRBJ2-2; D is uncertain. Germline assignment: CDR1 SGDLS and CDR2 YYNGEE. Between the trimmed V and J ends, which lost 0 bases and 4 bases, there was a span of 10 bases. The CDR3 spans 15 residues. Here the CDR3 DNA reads TGTGCCAGCAGCGTAGGGGGTAGCCGCACCGGGGAGCTGTTTTTT. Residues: CASSVGGSRTGELFF.

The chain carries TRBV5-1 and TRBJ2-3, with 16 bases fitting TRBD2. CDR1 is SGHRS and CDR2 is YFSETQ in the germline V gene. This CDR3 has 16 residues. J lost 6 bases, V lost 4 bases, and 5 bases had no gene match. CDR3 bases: TGCGCCAGCAGCACGGGACTAGCGGGGGGGCAGGATACGCAGTATTTT. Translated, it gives CASSTGLAGGQDTQYF.

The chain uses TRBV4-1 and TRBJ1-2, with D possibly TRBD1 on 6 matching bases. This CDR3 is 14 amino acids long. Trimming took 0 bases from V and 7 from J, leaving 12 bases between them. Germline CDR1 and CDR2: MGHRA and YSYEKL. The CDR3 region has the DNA TGCGCCAGCAGCCAAGATGGGGGGGCAGGTGGCTACACCTTC. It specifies CASSQDGGAGGYTF.

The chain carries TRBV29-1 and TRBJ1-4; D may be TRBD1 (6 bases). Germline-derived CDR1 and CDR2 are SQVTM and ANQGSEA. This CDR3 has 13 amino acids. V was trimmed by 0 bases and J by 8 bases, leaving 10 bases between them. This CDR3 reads CSVEDAGEEKLFF. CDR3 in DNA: TGCAGCGTTGAAGATGCAGGGGAGGAAAAACTGTTTTTT.

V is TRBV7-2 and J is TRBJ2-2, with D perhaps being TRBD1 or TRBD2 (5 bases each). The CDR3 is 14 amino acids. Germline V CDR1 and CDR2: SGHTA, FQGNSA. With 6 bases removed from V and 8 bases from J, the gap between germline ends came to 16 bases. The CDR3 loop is CASRLGQLDGELFF. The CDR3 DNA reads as TGTGCCAGCAGACTAGGACAATTGGATGGGGAGCTGTTTTTT.

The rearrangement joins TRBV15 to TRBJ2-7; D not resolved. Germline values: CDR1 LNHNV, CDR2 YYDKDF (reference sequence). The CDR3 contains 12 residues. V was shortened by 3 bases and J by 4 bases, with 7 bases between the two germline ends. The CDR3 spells CATSRTKYEQYF. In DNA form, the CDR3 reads TGTGCCACCAGCAGGACGAAATACGAGCAGTACTTC.

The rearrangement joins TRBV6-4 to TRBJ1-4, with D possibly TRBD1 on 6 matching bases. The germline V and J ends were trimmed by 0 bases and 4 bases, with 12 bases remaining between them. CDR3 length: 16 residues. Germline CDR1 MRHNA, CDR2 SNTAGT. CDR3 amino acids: CASSDSPGHHNEKLFF. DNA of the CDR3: TGTGCCAGCAGTGACTCACCGGGACACCATAATGAAAAACTGTTTTTT.

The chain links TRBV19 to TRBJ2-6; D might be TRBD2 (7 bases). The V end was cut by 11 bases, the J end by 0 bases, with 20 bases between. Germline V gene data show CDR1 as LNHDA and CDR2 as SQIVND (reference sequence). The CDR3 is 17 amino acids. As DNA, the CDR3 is TGTGCCGCCTCCGGGGGGCTCTCGAGCTCTGGGGCCAACGTCCTGACTTTC. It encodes CAASGGLSSSGANVLTF.

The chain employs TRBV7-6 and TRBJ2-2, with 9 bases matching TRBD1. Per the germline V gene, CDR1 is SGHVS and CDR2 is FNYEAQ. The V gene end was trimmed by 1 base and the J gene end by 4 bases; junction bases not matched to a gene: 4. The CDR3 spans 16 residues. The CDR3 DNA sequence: TGTGCCAGCAGCTTAGGACAGGGGGGGGTCACCGGGGAGCTGTTTTTT. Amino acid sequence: CASSLGQGGVTGELFF.

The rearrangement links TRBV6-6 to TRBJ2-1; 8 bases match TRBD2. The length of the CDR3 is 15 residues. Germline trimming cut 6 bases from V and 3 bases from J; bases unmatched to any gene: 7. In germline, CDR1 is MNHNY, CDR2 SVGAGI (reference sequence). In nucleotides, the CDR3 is TGTGCCAGCAGCGCCGGGACTAGTCACTACAATGAGCAGTTCTTC. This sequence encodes CASSAGTSHYNEQFF.

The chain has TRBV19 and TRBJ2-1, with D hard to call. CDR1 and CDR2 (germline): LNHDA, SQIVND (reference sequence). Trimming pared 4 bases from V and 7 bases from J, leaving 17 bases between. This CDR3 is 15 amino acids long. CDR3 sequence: CASSTQAAKGNEQFF. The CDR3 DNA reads TGTGCCAGTAGTACGCAGGCTGCCAAGGGTAATGAGCAGTTCTTC. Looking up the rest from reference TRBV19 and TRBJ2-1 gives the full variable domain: DGGITQSPKYLFRKEGQNVTLSCEQNLNHDAMYWYRQDPGQGLRLIYYSQIVNDFQKGDIAEGYSVSREKKESFPLTVTSAQKNPTAFYLCASSTQAAKGNEQFFGPGTRLTVL.

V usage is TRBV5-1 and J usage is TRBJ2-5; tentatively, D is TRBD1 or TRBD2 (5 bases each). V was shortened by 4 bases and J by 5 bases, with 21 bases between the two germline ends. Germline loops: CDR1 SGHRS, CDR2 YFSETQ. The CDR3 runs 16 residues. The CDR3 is CASSEYPGRSGETQYF. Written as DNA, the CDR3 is TGCGCCAGCAGCGAGTACCCGGGACGCTCGGGGGAGACCCAGTACTTC.

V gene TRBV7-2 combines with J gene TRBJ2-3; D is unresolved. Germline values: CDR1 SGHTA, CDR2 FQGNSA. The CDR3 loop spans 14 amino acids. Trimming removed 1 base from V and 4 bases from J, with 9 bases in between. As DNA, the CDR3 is TGTGCCAGCAGCTTAGGAGTGACTCCAGATACGCAGTATTTT. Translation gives CASSLGVTPDTQYF.

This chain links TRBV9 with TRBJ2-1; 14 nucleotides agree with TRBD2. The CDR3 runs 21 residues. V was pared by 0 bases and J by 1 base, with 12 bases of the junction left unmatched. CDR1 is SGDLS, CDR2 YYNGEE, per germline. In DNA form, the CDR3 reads TGTGCCAGCAGCGTAGAGGACCGGACTAGCGGGGGGTGGGTTTCCTACAATGAGCAGTTCTTC. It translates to CASSVEDRTSGGWVSYNEQFF. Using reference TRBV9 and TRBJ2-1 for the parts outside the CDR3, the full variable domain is DSGVTQTPKHLITATGQRVTLRCSPRSGDLSVYWYQQSLDQGLQFLIQYYNGEERAKGNILERFSAQQFPDLHSELNLSSLELGDSALYFCASSVEDRTSGGWVSYNEQFFGPGTRLTVL.